A selection of T cell receptor beta chains follows, all from one sample in a study of T cells in Graves' hyperthyroidism and ophthalmopathy. MiXCR, applied by TCRdb to the multiplex PCR reads, yields one record per CDR3 protein. The sample consists of about 270,000 distinct CDR3 sequences, 22% of them appearing once. The specimen was blood. The source of these receptors is a man aged 25-45 years with Graves' ophthalmopathy. Both conserved end residues are part of each CDR3. The order of the fields is clone size, V gene, D gene, J gene, CDR3 protein, CDR3 DNA. D genes are given only for firm matches. Where a row states a size, it is once, few, many or the class of an expanded clone; other rows omit it.

abundance: many; v_gene: TRBV3-1; d_gene: TRBD2; j_gene: TRBJ2-1; CDR3aa: CASRKRASGRGSSYNEQFF; CDR3nt: TGTGCCAGCAGAAAAAGGGCGAGCGGGAGGGGGAGCTCCTACAATGAGCAGTTCTTC
abundance: NA; v_gene: TRBV19; d_gene: TRBD1; j_gene: TRBJ1-1; CDR3aa: CASWDRGHGNTEAFF; CDR3nt: TGTGCCAGCTGGGACAGGGGGCACGGGAACACTGAAGCTTTCTTT
abundance: once; v_gene: TRBV19; d_gene: TRBD1; j_gene: TRBJ1-4; CDR3aa: CASRQTGSGEKLFF; CDR3nt: TGTGCCAGTAGACAGACAGGGTCTGGCGAAAAACTGTTTTTT
abundance: few; v_gene: TRBV7-2; d_gene: NA; j_gene: TRBJ2-7; CDR3aa: CASSSFGDGGPEQYF; CDR3nt: TGTGCCAGCAGCTCGTTTGGGGACGGGGGGCCCGAGCAGTACTTC
abundance: many; v_gene: TRBV30; d_gene: TRBD2; j_gene: TRBJ2-7; CDR3aa: CAWTLDSGYEQYF; CDR3nt: TGTGCCTGGACGTTGGATAGCGGGTACGAGCAGTACTTC
abundance: many; v_gene: TRBV28; d_gene: TRBD1; j_gene: TRBJ1-4; CDR3aa: CASSSEPTGVGKLFF; CDR3nt: TGTGCCAGCAGTTCCGAGCCCACAGGGGTGGGTAAACTGTTTTTT
abundance: few; v_gene: TRBV3-1; d_gene: NA; j_gene: TRBJ1-3; CDR3aa: CASSRGGGPIGNTIYF; CDR3nt: TGTGCCAGCAGCCGCGGGGGGGGCCCAATTGGAAACACCATATATTTT
abundance: NA; v_gene: TRBV24-1; d_gene: NA; j_gene: TRBJ1-5; CDR3aa: CATSASRINQPQHF; CDR3nt: TGTGCCACCAGTGCGAGCAGAATCAATCAGCCCCAGCATTTT
abundance: NA; v_gene: TRBV28; d_gene: NA; j_gene: TRBJ2-4; CDR3aa: CASSLTPQSGLKNIQYF; CDR3nt: TGTGCCAGCAGTTTAACCCCCCAGTCTGGCCTCAAGAACATTCAGTACTTC
abundance: NA; v_gene: TRBV28; d_gene: TRBD1; j_gene: TRBJ1-2; CDR3aa: CVSSFDREDYGYTF; CDR3nt: TGTGTCAGCAGTTTTGACAGGGAAGACTATGGCTACACCTTC
abundance: many; v_gene: TRBV11-2; d_gene: NA; j_gene: TRBJ2-7; CDR3aa: CASSLVLGPNYEQYF; CDR3nt: TGTGCCAGCAGCTTAGTCCTCGGACCGAACTACGAGCAGTACTTC
abundance: NA; v_gene: TRBV27; d_gene: NA; j_gene: TRBJ2-6; CDR3aa: CASGNDPGANVLTF; CDR3nt: TGTGCCAGTGGAAACGACCCCGGGGCCAACGTCCTGACTTTC
abundance: few; v_gene: TRBV5-4; d_gene: NA; j_gene: TRBJ1-4; CDR3aa: CASSGGGATNEKLFF; CDR3nt: TGTGCCAGCAGCGGGGGTGGGGCAACTAATGAAAAACTGTTTTTT
abundance: few; v_gene: TRBV27; d_gene: NA; j_gene: TRBJ2-5; CDR3aa: CATKSPGETQYF; CDR3nt: TGTGCCACCAAGTCGCCGGGGGAGACCCAGTACTTC
abundance: NA; v_gene: TRBV5-1; d_gene: TRBD1; j_gene: TRBJ2-5; CDR3aa: CASSFWGQEQETQYF; CDR3nt: TGCGCCAGCAGCTTCTGGGGACAGGAACAAGAGACCCAGTACTTC
abundance: NA; v_gene: TRBV19; d_gene: TRBD1; j_gene: TRBJ1-3; CDR3aa: CASTRGSVHSGNTIYF; CDR3nt: TGTGCCAGTACCAGGGGGAGTGTACACTCTGGAAACACCATATATTTT
abundance: few; v_gene: TRBV11-1; d_gene: NA; j_gene: TRBJ2-7; CDR3aa: CATLTRVGEQYF; CDR3nt: TGTGCCACCCTTACTAGGGTCGGCGAGCAGTACTTC
abundance: NA; v_gene: TRBV4-1; d_gene: NA; j_gene: TRBJ2-3; CDR3aa: CASSQGLSDEQYF; CDR3nt: TGCGCCAGCAGCCAAGGACTATCTGATGAGCAGTATTTT
abundance: NA; v_gene: TRBV28; d_gene: NA; j_gene: TRBJ2-1; CDR3aa: CASSLDRGDNEQFF; CDR3nt: TGTGCCAGCAGTTTAGACCGAGGGGACAATGAGCAGTTCTTC
abundance: NA; v_gene: TRBV5-1; d_gene: NA; j_gene: TRBJ1-1; CDR3aa: CASSLVAAEMDTEAFF; CDR3nt: TGCGCCAGCAGCTTGGTGGCTGCCGAGATGGATACTGAAGCTTTCTTT
abundance: NA; v_gene: TRBV28; d_gene: NA; j_gene: TRBJ2-2; CDR3aa: CASSPRGLGTGELFF; CDR3nt: TGTGCCAGCAGTCCAAGGGGATTGGGCACCGGGGAGCTGTTTTTT
abundance: NA; v_gene: TRBV20-1; d_gene: NA; j_gene: TRBJ1-2; CDR3aa: CSAPSLGDYGYTF; CDR3nt: TGCAGTGCCCCTTCCCTAGGGGACTATGGCTACACCTTC
abundance: few; v_gene: TRBV11-3; d_gene: NA; j_gene: TRBJ1-1; CDR3aa: CASTPNRVMNTEAFF; CDR3nt: TGTGCCAGCACCCCAAACCGGGTCATGAACACTGAAGCTTTCTTT
abundance: many; v_gene: TRBV28; d_gene: NA; j_gene: TRBJ2-7; CDR3aa: CASSSPNDRYEQYF; CDR3nt: TGTGCCAGCAGTTCCCCTAATGACAGGTACGAGCAGTACTTC
abundance: many; v_gene: TRBV15; d_gene: NA; j_gene: TRBJ2-7; CDR3aa: CATSRGPRQGHYEQYF; CDR3nt: TGTGCCACCAGCAGGGGTCCTCGGCAGGGACACTACGAGCAGTACTTC
abundance: few; v_gene: TRBV20-1; d_gene: TRBD2; j_gene: TRBJ2-3; CDR3aa: CSAIHSSGSASVDTQYF; CDR3nt: TGCAGTGCTATCCATTCTAGCGGGAGTGCCTCGGTGGATACGCAGTATTTT
abundance: NA; v_gene: TRBV9; d_gene: TRBD2; j_gene: TRBJ2-1; CDR3aa: CASSAGTSGSDEQFF; CDR3nt: TGTGCCAGCAGCGCGGGGACTAGCGGGAGCGATGAGCAGTTCTTC
abundance: NA; v_gene: TRBV6-1; d_gene: NA; j_gene: TRBJ1-5; CDR3aa: CASRPNDRRNQPQHF; CDR3nt: TGTGCCAGCAGACCCAACGACAGGAGAAATCAGCCCCAGCATTTT
abundance: NA; v_gene: TRBV7-2; d_gene: TRBD1; j_gene: TRBJ1-1; CDR3aa: CASSSGQERTEAFF; CDR3nt: TGTGCCAGCAGCTCCGGACAGGAACGGACTGAAGCTTTCTTT
abundance: many; v_gene: TRBV3-1; d_gene: TRBD1; j_gene: TRBJ2-1; CDR3aa: CASSQPDRGNEQFF; CDR3nt: TGTGCCAGCAGCCAACCGGACAGGGGGAATGAGCAGTTCTTC
abundance: many; v_gene: TRBV7-2; d_gene: TRBD2; j_gene: TRBJ2-5; CDR3aa: CASRRTSGIETQYF; CDR3nt: TGTGCCAGCAGGCGGACTAGCGGAATAGAGACCCAGTACTTC
abundance: few; v_gene: TRBV27; d_gene: TRBD2; j_gene: TRBJ2-3; CDR3aa: CASILVVHLAGGGTDTQYF; CDR3nt: TGTGCCAGCATCCTCGTTGTCCATCTAGCGGGAGGAGGCACAGATACGCAGTATTTT
abundance: few; v_gene: TRBV9; d_gene: NA; j_gene: TRBJ2-2; CDR3aa: CASSVADGGELFF; CDR3nt: TGTGCCAGCAGCGTAGCTGATGGCGGGGAGCTGTTTTTT
abundance: many; v_gene: TRBV11-2; d_gene: TRBD2; j_gene: TRBJ2-1; CDR3aa: CASSRGLAGGLYNEQFF; CDR3nt: TGTGCCAGCAGTCGTGGACTAGCGGGAGGGCTATACAATGAGCAGTTCTTC
abundance: NA; v_gene: TRBV20-1; d_gene: NA; j_gene: TRBJ2-7; CDR3aa: CSALGPRDEQYF; CDR3nt: TGCAGTGCCCTGGGGCCCAGGGACGAGCAGTACTTC
abundance: NA; v_gene: TRBV20-1; d_gene: NA; j_gene: TRBJ1-6; CDR3aa: CSAQSGVRNSPLHF; CDR3nt: TGCAGTGCGCAATCAGGGGTTCGGAATTCACCCCTCCACTTT
abundance: many; v_gene: TRBV18; d_gene: TRBD1; j_gene: TRBJ1-1; CDR3aa: CASSPRDRAAQSAFF; CDR3nt: TGTGCCAGCTCACCGCGGGACAGGGCGGCCCAAAGTGCTTTCTTT
abundance: many; v_gene: TRBV2; d_gene: TRBD2; j_gene: TRBJ2-3; CDR3aa: CASSDRGLASTDTQYF; CDR3nt: TGTGCCAGCAGTGACCGGGGACTAGCAAGCACAGATACGCAGTATTTT
abundance: NA; v_gene: TRBV3-1; d_gene: NA; j_gene: TRBJ2-1; CDR3aa: CASSQERGGRIYNEQFF; CDR3nt: TGTGCCAGCAGCCAAGAGAGGGGGGGGCGAATCTACAATGAGCAGTTCTTC
abundance: few; v_gene: TRBV27; d_gene: NA; j_gene: TRBJ2-7; CDR3aa: CATIFHRNSGEQYF; CDR3nt: TGTGCCACTATATTCCACCGAAATTCCGGCGAGCAGTACTTC
abundance: many; v_gene: TRBV7-8; d_gene: NA; j_gene: TRBJ2-1; CDR3aa: CASSLQTRPRESEQFF; CDR3nt: TGTGCCAGCAGCTTACAGACCCGGCCAAGGGAGAGTGAGCAGTTCTTC
abundance: NA; v_gene: TRBV5-1; d_gene: NA; j_gene: TRBJ1-1; CDR3aa: CASSLVGNEAFF; CDR3nt: TGCGCCAGCAGCTTGGTTGGGAACGAAGCTTTCTTT
abundance: few; v_gene: TRBV6-1; d_gene: NA; j_gene: TRBJ2-7; CDR3aa: CASSEVVWGSSYEQYF; CDR3nt: TGTGCCAGCAGTGAAGTAGTCTGGGGGTCCTCCTACGAGCAGTACTTC
abundance: few; v_gene: TRBV12-3/TRBV12-4; d_gene: NA; j_gene: TRBJ1-5; CDR3aa: CASRGEGQPQHF; CDR3nt: TGTGCCAGCAGAGGCGAGGGTCAGCCCCAGCATTTT
abundance: NA; v_gene: TRBV3-1; d_gene: NA; j_gene: TRBJ1-1; CDR3aa: CASSQDRDTEAFF; CDR3nt: TGTGCCAGCAGCCAAGATCGGGACACTGAAGCTTTCTTT
abundance: NA; v_gene: TRBV6-5; d_gene: NA; j_gene: TRBJ1-5; CDR3aa: CASSYTPPQGSNQPQHF; CDR3nt: TGTGCCAGCAGTTATACCCCTCCTCAGGGGAGCAATCAGCCCCAGCATTTT
abundance: NA; v_gene: TRBV18; d_gene: TRBD2; j_gene: TRBJ2-5; CDR3aa: CASSPTSGLAGVRRETQYF; CDR3nt: TGTGCCAGCTCACCAACATCGGGACTAGCGGGAGTGAGGCGGGAGACCCAGTACTTC
abundance: NA; v_gene: TRBV30; d_gene: TRBD2; j_gene: TRBJ2-3; CDR3aa: CAWSVGLAGGLGTDTQYF; CDR3nt: TGTGCCTGGAGTGTAGGACTAGCGGGAGGACTTGGCACAGATACGCAGTATTTT
abundance: NA; v_gene: TRBV12-3/TRBV12-4; d_gene: NA; j_gene: TRBJ1-5; CDR3aa: CASSSARRYSGDNQPQHF; CDR3nt: TGTGCCAGCAGTTCGGCCCGGCGATATTCAGGGGATAATCAGCCCCAGCATTTT
abundance: many; v_gene: TRBV9; d_gene: NA; j_gene: TRBJ2-7; CDR3aa: CASSVKGTSYEQYF; CDR3nt: TGTGCCAGCAGCGTAAAGGGGACTTCCTACGAGCAGTACTTC
abundance: many; v_gene: TRBV28; d_gene: NA; j_gene: TRBJ1-1; CDR3aa: CASSFGGLTEAFF; CDR3nt: TGTGCCAGCAGTTTTGGGGGCCTAACTGAAGCTTTCTTT
abundance: NA; v_gene: TRBV28; d_gene: NA; j_gene: TRBJ2-3; CDR3aa: CASRTPISGRPDTQYF; CDR3nt: TGTGCCAGCAGGACCCCCATTAGCGGCAGACCAGATACGCAGTATTTT
abundance: many; v_gene: TRBV9; d_gene: TRBD1; j_gene: TRBJ2-7; CDR3aa: CASSPADRGFEQYF; CDR3nt: TGTGCCAGCAGCCCGGCCGACAGGGGTTTTGAGCAGTACTTC
abundance: NA; v_gene: TRBV11-1; d_gene: NA; j_gene: TRBJ1-6; CDR3aa: CASSPGGQDVYSPLHF; CDR3nt: TGTGCCAGCAGCCCAGGCGGGCAGGACGTGTATTCACCCCTCCACTTT
abundance: NA; v_gene: TRBV20-1; d_gene: NA; j_gene: TRBJ2-7; CDR3aa: CSAPRGGSGRIEQYF; CDR3nt: TGCAGTGCCCCCCGGGGTGGTAGCGGACGTATCGAGCAGTACTTC
abundance: many; v_gene: TRBV5-1; d_gene: NA; j_gene: TRBJ2-7; CDR3aa: CASREGNYEQYF; CDR3nt: TGCGCCAGCAGGGAGGGGAATTACGAGCAGTACTTC